The 17 T cell receptor beta chains below come from one sample, sequenced in a study of blood T cell repertoires in COVID-19. Libraries were prepared by immunoSEQ multiplex PCR; TCRdb keeps only in-frame clonotypes and omits some of them. The data show 100,000 to 120,000 clones, with 81% seen just once and 1.5% to 1.7% held by the top ten. The material sequenced was peripheral blood. The receptors were gathered from a man over 45 with acute or convalescent COVID-19.

The chain recombines TRBV5-1 with TRBJ2-6; D is possibly TRBD1 (5 bases). The V end was cut by 2 bases, the J end by 0 bases, with 15 bases between. Germline V gene data show CDR1 as SGHRS and CDR2 as YFSETQ. This CDR3 has 18 residues. The chain's CDR3 is CASSFFRQSASGANVLTF. CDR3 in DNA: TGCGCCAGCAGCTTTTTCAGACAGTCAGCCTCTGGGGCCAACGTCCTGACTTTC.

The chain employs TRBV4-1 and TRBJ2-7; maybe TRBD2 (5 bases). CDR3 size: 15 residues. CDR1 is MGHRA, CDR2 YSYEKL, per germline. V lost 0 bases, J lost 1 base, and 10 bases lay in between. The CDR3 DNA reads as TGCGCCAGCAGCCAAGATCCCGGGGAGTCCTACGAGCAGTACTTC. Protein: CASSQDPGESYEQYF.

V is TRBV6-5 and J is TRBJ1-2, with D possibly TRBD1 on 6 matching bases. The length of the CDR3 is 13 residues. CDR1 is MNHEY, CDR2 SVGAGI, per germline. The V and J ends lost 10 bases and 6 bases respectively, with 18 bases between them. The CDR3 coding sequence is TGTGCCACCCCACAGGGTACCATTAATGGCTACACCTTC. It yields the protein CATPQGTINGYTF.

This CDR3 reads CASSERMGTGAYEQYF. Written as DNA, the CDR3 is TGTGCCAGCAGTGAAAGAATGGGGACAGGGGCCTACGAGCAGTACTTC. The V call is TRBV6-1, the J call TRBJ2-7; 10 bases line up with TRBD1. This CDR3 spans 16 amino acids. V dropped 2 bases and J dropped 2; count of bases not matched to a gene: 6. In germline, CDR1 is MNHNS, CDR2 SASEGT.

The gene calls are TRBV27 and TRBJ2-2; 9 bases are a match to TRBD1. With V trimmed by 6 bases and J by 0 bases, 8 bases remained unmatched. The CDR3 is made up of 17 amino acids. Per the germline V gene, CDR1 is MNHEY and CDR2 is SMNVEV (reference sequence). The CDR3 is CASRGRDRASNTGELFF. DNA for the CDR3: TGTGCCAGCAGGGGGCGGGACAGGGCGTCGAACACCGGGGAGCTGTTTTTT.

The chain has TRBV19 and TRBJ2-3; 7 bases agree with TRBD1. This CDR3 has 16 amino acids. Germline trimming cut 5 bases from V and 3 bases from J; bases unmatched to any gene: 11. CDR1 is LNHDA and CDR2 is SQIVND in the germline V gene (reference sequence). The CDR3 DNA reads as TGTGCCAGTAGTGTCACCGGGACAGTCCCGACAGATACGCAGTATTTT. This encodes CASSVTGTVPTDTQYF.

The chain employs TRBV6-2 or TRBV6-3 and TRBJ1-3; D may be TRBD1 (5 bases). The CDR3 is 16 amino acids. Germline V gene lookup returns CDR1 MNHEY and CDR2 SVGEGT. V shed 5 bases and J shed 0 bases, with 14 bases lying between them. CDR3 sequence reads: CASSIRQRASGNTIYF. For the CDR3, the DNA is TGTGCCAGCAGTATCCGACAGCGGGCCTCTGGAAACACCATATATTTT.

The V call is TRBV2, the J call TRBJ2-7; a weak D match, TRBD1 (5 bases). Looked up from germline, CDR1 is SNHLY and CDR2 is FYNNEI. The CDR3 loop spans 13 amino acids. V lost 1 base, J lost 6 bases, and 10 bases lay in between. CDR3 DNA: TGTGCCAGCAGTGAAGGCAGGGTGGGCGAGCAGTACGTC. This sequence encodes CASSEGRVGEQYV.

The V gene is TRBV9, the J gene TRBJ1-4; D is uncertain. The CDR3 extends over 16 amino acids. Trimming left V 4 bases short and J 0 bases short, with 13 bases between. Per germline, CDR1 SGDLS and CDR2 YYNGEE. The CDR3 DNA sequence: TGTGCCAGCAGCAGTCGAGGAGCAGCAACTAATGAAAAACTGTTTTTT. Encoded protein: CASSSRGAATNEKLFF.

The chain uses TRBV19 and TRBJ2-7; TRBD1 is a possible D gene (7 bases). The germline V and J ends were trimmed by 5 bases and 4 bases, with 18 bases remaining between them. The germline CDR1 and CDR2 sequences are LNHDA and SQIVND (reference sequence). The CDR3 length is 15 residues. The CDR3 coding sequence is TGTGCCAGTAGTCCATGGAGGGGGCGCTTGTACGAGCAGTACTTC. Protein product: CASSPWRGRLYEQYF.

The chain uses TRBV30 and TRBJ1-2; the match to TRBD1 covers 7 bases. CDR3 size: 13 residues. V dropped 0 bases and J dropped 6; count of bases not matched to a gene: 4. Germline V gene sequence: CDR1 GTSNPN, CDR2 SVGIG (reference sequence). CDR3 protein: CAWSVQGQNGYTF. The CDR3 DNA sequence: TGTGCCTGGAGTGTACAGGGACAGAATGGCTACACCTTC.

The rearrangement uses TRBV4-1 and TRBJ1-6; 11 bases map to TRBD1. V lost 3 bases, J lost 8 bases, and 6 bases stayed unmatched. The CDR3 consists of 16 residues. Per the germline V gene, CDR1 is MGHRA and CDR2 is YSYEKL. CDR3: CASSQAGTGGYSPLHF. The CDR3 DNA reads as TGCGCCAGCAGCCAGGCCGGGACAGGGGGTTATTCACCCCTCCACTTT.

CDR3 amino acids: CATSDFTAGGHTDTQYF. CDR3 nucleotide sequence: TGTGCCACCAGTGATTTCACAGCGGGGGGACACACAGATACGCAGTATTTT. The chain couples TRBV24-1 to TRBJ2-3; 9 bases align to TRBD2. Germline values: CDR1 KGHDR, CDR2 SFDVKD. J lost 2 bases, V lost 1 base, and 6 bases had no gene match. The CDR3 is 17 residues long.

This clone was counted only a few times. The chain combines TRBV5-1 with TRBJ1-1; 9 positions agree with TRBD1. After removal of 2 bases from V and 1 base from J, the junction contained 0 bases not matched to a gene. CDR3 size: 14 residues. Germline V gene lookup returns CDR1 SGHRS and CDR2 YFSETQ. CDR3 in amino acids: CASSLQGANTEAFF. The CDR3 DNA reads as TGCGCCAGCAGCTTACAGGGGGCGAACACTGAAGCTTTCTTT.

The chain uses TRBV7-9 and TRBJ2-7; 7 nucleotides agree with TRBD1. Germline V gene sequence: CDR1 SEHNR, CDR2 FQNEAQ (reference sequence). The CDR3 has 13 residues. Unmatched junction bases numbered 2, after V lost 6 bases and J lost 0 bases. CDR3 sequence (DNA): TGTGCCAGCAGACCAGGGGGCTCCTACGAGCAGTACTTC. Protein product: CASRPGGSYEQYF. Using reference TRBV7-9 and TRBJ2-7 for the parts outside the CDR3, the full variable domain is DTGVSQNPRHKITKRGQNVTFRCDPISEHNRLYWYRQTLGQGPEFLTYFQNEAQLEKSRLLSDRFSAERPKGSFSTLEIQRTEQGDSAMYLCASRPGGSYEQYFGPGTRLTVT.

The genes are TRBV5-1 and TRBJ2-3; TRBD2 agrees at 8 bases. V shed 2 bases and J 2 bases; nucleotides not matched to a gene: 10. Germline CDR1 SGHRS, CDR2 YFSETQ. The CDR3 is made up of 17 amino acids. The CDR3 nucleotides are TGCGCCAGCAGCTTATATTCGACTAGCGCGTCCACAGATACGCAGTATTTT. Its translation is CASSLYSTSASTDTQYF. The full variable domain, with the rest looked up from reference TRBV5-1 and TRBJ2-3, is KAGVTQTPRYLIKTRGQQVTLSCSPISGHRSVSWYQQTPGQGLQFLFEYFSETQRNKGNFPGRFSGRQFSNSRSEMNVSTLELGDSALYLCASSLYSTSASTDTQYFGPGTRLTVL.

This chain joins TRBV7-2 and TRBJ2-3; 9 bases are shared with TRBD2. With 1 base clipped from V and 5 bases from J, the junction kept 7 bases outside the gene matches. CDR3 length: 16 amino acids. Germline V lookup: CDR1 SGHTA, CDR2 FQGNSA. The CDR3 sequence is CASSLGASGVEDTQYF. The CDR3 DNA sequence: TGTGCCAGCAGCTTAGGGGCTAGCGGGGTCGAAGATACGCAGTATTTT. The entire variable domain, with the rest obtained from reference TRBV7-2 and TRBJ2-3, is as follows: GAGVSQSPSNKVTEKGKDVELRCDPISGHTALYWYRQSLGQGLEFLIYFQGNSAPDKSGLPSDRFSAERTGGSVSTLTIQRTQQEDSAVYLCASSLGASGVEDTQYFGPGTRLTVL.